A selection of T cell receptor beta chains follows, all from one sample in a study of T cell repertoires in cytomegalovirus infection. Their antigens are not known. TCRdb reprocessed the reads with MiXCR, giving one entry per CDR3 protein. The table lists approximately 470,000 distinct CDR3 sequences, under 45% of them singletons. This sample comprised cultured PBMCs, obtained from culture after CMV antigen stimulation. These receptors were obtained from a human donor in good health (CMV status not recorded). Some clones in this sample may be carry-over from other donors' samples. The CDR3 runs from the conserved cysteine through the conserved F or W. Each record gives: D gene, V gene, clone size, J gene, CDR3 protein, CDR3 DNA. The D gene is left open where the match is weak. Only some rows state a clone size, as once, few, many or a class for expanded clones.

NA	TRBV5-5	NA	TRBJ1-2	CASSRGSGAENYGYTF	TGTGCCAGCAGCCGGGGTTCAGGGGCGGAGAACTATGGCTACACCTTC
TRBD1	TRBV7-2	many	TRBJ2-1	CASSSDRRPPRYNEQFF	TGTGCCAGCAGCTCGGACAGGAGACCACCTCGCTACAATGAGCAGTTCTTC
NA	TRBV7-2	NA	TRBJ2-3	CASSPRGLLVDTQYF	TGTGCCAGCAGCCCTCGTGGACTGCTGGTCGATACGCAGTATTTT
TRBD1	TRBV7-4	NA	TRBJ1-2	CASSLAGQKKGYTF	TGTGCCAGCAGCTTAGCGGGACAGAAAAAGGGCTACACCTTC
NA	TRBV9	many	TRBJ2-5	CASSPRQLETQYF	TGTGCCAGCAGCCCACGACAGTTGGAGACCCAGTACTTC
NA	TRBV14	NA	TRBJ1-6	CASSQDQDAYNSPLHF	TGTGCCAGCAGCCAAGATCAGGACGCCTATAATTCACCCCTCCACTTT
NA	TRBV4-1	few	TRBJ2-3	CASSQGTASTDTQYF	TGCGCCAGCAGCCAAGGGACAGCTAGCACAGATACGCAGTATTTT
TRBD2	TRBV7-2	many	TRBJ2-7	CASSFTSGRAYEQYF	TGTGCCAGCAGCTTTACTAGCGGGAGGGCATACGAGCAGTACTTC
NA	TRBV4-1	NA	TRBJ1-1	CASSQVPGQNTEAFF	TGCGCCAGCAGCCAAGTTCCGGGGCAGAACACTGAAGCTTTCTTT
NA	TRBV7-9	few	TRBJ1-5	CASSLGPAGNQPQHF	TGTGCCAGCAGCTTAGGGCCGGCCGGAAATCAGCCCCAGCATTTT
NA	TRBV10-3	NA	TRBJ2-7	CAIREPGSGEQYF	TGTGCCATCCGAGAGCCGGGTTCTGGTGAGCAGTACTTC
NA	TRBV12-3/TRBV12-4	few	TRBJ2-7	CASSFAGTLEGPRF	TGTGCCAGCAGTTTTGCAGGGACATTAGAGGGCCCCAGGTTC
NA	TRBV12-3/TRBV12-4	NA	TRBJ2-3	CASSFVGGSTDTQYF	TGTGCCAGCAGTTTCGTGGGAGGTAGCACAGATACGCAGTATTTT
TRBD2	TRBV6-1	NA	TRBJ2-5	CASSDAGGQETQYF	TGTGCCAGCAGTGACGCGGGAGGGCAAGAGACCCAGTACTTC
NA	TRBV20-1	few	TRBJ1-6	CSGGRNNSPLHF	TGCAGTGGTGGTAGAAATAATTCACCCCTCCACTTT
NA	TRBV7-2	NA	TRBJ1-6	CASSPRVSPSSYNSPLHF	TGTGCCAGCAGCCCCAGGGTCAGCCCGAGCTCCTATAATTCACCCCTCCACTTT
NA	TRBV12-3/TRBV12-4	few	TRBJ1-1	CASSSSRGMNTEAFF	TGTGCCAGCAGTTCCTCCCGGGGAATGAACACTGAAGCTTTCTTT
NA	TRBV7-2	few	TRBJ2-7	CASSGYADEQYF	TGTGCCAGCAGCGGGTATGCGGACGAGCAGTACTTC
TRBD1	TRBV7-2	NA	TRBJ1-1	CASSAQGGTEAFF	TGTGCCAGCAGCGCCCAGGGGGGAACTGAAGCTTTCTTT
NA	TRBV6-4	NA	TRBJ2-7	CASSDSTGSYEQYF	TGTGCCAGCAGTGACTCGACCGGGAGCTACGAGCAGTACTTC
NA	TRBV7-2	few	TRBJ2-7	CASSLGEGAPYEQYF	TGTGCCAGCAGCTTGGGGGAAGGGGCCCCCTACGAGCAGTACTTC
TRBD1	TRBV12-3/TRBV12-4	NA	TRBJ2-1	CASSSGTGGEQFF	TGTGCCAGCAGTTCAGGGACAGGGGGCGAGCAGTTCTTC
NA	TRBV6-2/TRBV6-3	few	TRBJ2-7	CASSFGPREQYF	TGTGCCAGCAGTTTCGGCCCTCGGGAGCAGTACTTC
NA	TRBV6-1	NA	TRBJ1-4	CASSEIGTKGEKLFF	TGTGCCAGCAGTGAAATAGGGACGAAGGGCGAAAAACTGTTTTTT
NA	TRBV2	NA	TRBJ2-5	CASSEEGEETQYF	TGTGCCAGCAGTGAAGAGGGGGAAGAGACCCAGTACTTC
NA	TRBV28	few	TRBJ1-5	CASSLLGQTRDAQHF	TGTGCCAGCAGTTTATTGGGGCAGACAAGGGATGCCCAGCATTTT
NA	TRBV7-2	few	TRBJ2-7	CASSLGPNIFYEQYF	TGTGCCAGCAGCTTAGGGCCTAATATTTTCTACGAGCAGTACTTC
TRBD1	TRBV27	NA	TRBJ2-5	CASSPRGQGRGETQYF	TGTGCCAGCAGCCCCCGGGGACAGGGGAGAGGGGAGACCCAGTACTTC
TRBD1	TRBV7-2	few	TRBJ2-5	CASSSTGTGRTQYF	TGTGCCAGCAGCTCGACCGGGACAGGGAGGACCCAGTACTTC
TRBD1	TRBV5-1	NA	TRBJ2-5	CASSLPTGQGGETQYF	TGCGCCAGCAGCTTGCCAACGGGACAGGGGGGAGAGACCCAGTACTTC
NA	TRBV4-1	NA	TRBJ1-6	CASRTDSGNSPLHF	TGCGCCAGCAGAACCGACAGCGGTAATTCACCCCTCCACTTT
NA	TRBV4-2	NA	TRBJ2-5	CASSRGSGRVVETQYF	TGTGCCAGCAGCCGGGGGTCCGGCAGGGTAGTGGAGACCCAGTACTTC
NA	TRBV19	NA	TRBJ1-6	CASSITGVGPDSPLHF	TGTGCCAGTAGTATTACGGGGGTCGGCCCGGATTCACCCCTCCACTTT
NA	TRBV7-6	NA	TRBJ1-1	CASSLVGPEAFF	TGTGCCAGCAGCTTAGTTGGACCTGAAGCTTTCTTT
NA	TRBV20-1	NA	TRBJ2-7	CSAMGGYEQYF	TGCAGTGCTATGGGGGGCTACGAGCAGTACTTC
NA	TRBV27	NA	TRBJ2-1	CASSSSGPAGAYNEQFF	TGTGCCAGCAGTTCCTCAGGGCCGGCAGGGGCCTACAATGAGCAGTTCTTC
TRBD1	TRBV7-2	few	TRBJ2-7	CASSQTGGDTEQYF	TGTGCCAGCAGCCAGACAGGGGGGGACACGGAGCAGTACTTC
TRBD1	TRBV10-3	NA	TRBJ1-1	CAISRQGMNTEAFF	TGTGCCATCAGTCGACAGGGGATGAACACTGAAGCTTTCTTT
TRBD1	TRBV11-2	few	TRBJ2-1	CASSLGATGALEQFF	TGTGCCAGCAGCTTAGGCGCGACAGGGGCCTTGGAGCAGTTCTTC
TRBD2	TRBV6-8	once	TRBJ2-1	CASSSWTSGRLSVVWFF	TGTGCCAGCAGTTCCTGGACTAGCGGGAGGCTGAGCGTTGTTTGGTTCTTC
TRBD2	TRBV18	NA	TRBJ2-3	CASSPRASGGTDTQYF	TGTGCCAGCTCACCACGGGCTAGCGGGGGCACAGATACGCAGTATTTT
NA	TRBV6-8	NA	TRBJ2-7	CASSYQGGFQYF	TGTGCCAGCAGTTACCAGGGGGGATTTCAGTACTTC
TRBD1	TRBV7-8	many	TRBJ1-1	CASSWDRRTEAFF	TGTGCCAGCAGCTGGGACAGGAGAACTGAAGCTTTCTTT
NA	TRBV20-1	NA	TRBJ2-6	CSARDRPGANVLTF	TGCAGTGCTAGAGACAGGCCTGGGGCCAACGTCCTGACTTTC
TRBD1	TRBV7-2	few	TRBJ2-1	CAIPAGGYYNEQFF	TGTGCCATCCCGGCAGGGGGCTACTACAATGAGCAGTTCTTC
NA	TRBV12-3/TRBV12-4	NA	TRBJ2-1	CASSFNGGESVEQFF	TGTGCCAGCAGTTTTAACGGGGGAGAGAGTGTTGAGCAGTTCTTC
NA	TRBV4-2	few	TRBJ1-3	CASSPGPLSSGNTIYF	TGTGCCAGCAGCCCCGGGCCCTTGTCTTCTGGAAACACCATATATTTT
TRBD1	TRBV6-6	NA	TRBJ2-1	CASRVDRGNHNEQFF	TGTGCCAGCCGGGTGGACAGGGGGAACCACAATGAGCAGTTCTTC
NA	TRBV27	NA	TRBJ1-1	CASSLSLGKSTEAFF	TGTGCCAGCAGTTTATCGTTGGGGAAGAGCACTGAAGCTTTCTTT
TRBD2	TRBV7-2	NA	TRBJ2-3	CASSSQMGREGADTQYF	TGTGCCAGCAGCTCCCAGATGGGGCGGGAGGGCGCAGATACGCAGTATTTT
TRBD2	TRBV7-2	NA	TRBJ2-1	CASSSRTSGLSYNEQFF	TGTGCCAGCAGCTCTCGGACTAGCGGACTATCCTACAATGAGCAGTTCTTC
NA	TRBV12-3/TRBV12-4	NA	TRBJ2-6	CASSLSGRIPKNGTSGANVLTF	TGTGCCAGCAGTTTAAGCGGACGGATCCCCAAAAACGGAACCTCTGGGGCCAACGTCCTGACTTTC
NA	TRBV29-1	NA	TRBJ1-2	CSVVSGSGDGYTF	TGCAGCGTTGTTTCAGGGAGCGGAGATGGCTACACCTTC